A selection of T cell receptor beta chains follows, all from one sample in a study of blood T cell repertoires in COVID-19. Sequenced by immunoSEQ multiplex PCR; TCRdb stores in-frame clones only, minus some. In the table there are 150,000 or so clones, roughly 87% of which are singletons. The sequenced sample consisted of PBMCs or T cells enriched from blood (not recorded which). The receptors were gathered from a middle-aged woman who had been exposed to COVID-19. CDR3s include the opening cysteine and the closing phenylalanine or tryptophan. A D gene is named only where the DNA matches it firmly. Rows give clone size only sometimes, using once, few, many, or a class for an expanded clone.

TRBD1 | TRBJ1-6 | TRBV2 | - | TGTGCCAGCAGTGGACAGGGTACGAATTCACCCCTCCACTTT | CASSGQGTNSPLHF
- | TRBJ1-5 | TRBV28 | - | TGTGCCAGCAGTTTCACCTCGACAGAATATAGCAATCAGCCCCAGCATTTT | CASSFTSTEYSNQPQHF
- | TRBJ2-3 | TRBV7-2 | - | TGTGCCAGCAGCTTAGCGCACTCCTCGGGGAATACGCAGTATTTT | CASSLAHSSGNTQYF
- | TRBJ1-5 | TRBV2 | - | TGTGCCAGCGGGGACACCTCCTATAGCAATCAGCCCCAGCATTTT | CASGDTSYSNQPQHF
TRBD1 | TRBJ1-6 | TRBV6-1 | - | TGTGCCAGCAGTGAAGCGCCGGGGACAGGGGCTTCACCCCTCCACTTT | CASSEAPGTGASPLHF
- | TRBJ2-1 | TRBV12-3/TRBV12-4 | - | TGTGCCAGCAGTGTCCGTCGAAGCGATGAGCAGTTCTTC | CASSVRRSDEQFF
TRBD2 | TRBJ2-5 | TRBV9 | - | TGTGCCAGCAGCGTAGGGGCTAGCGGGGGCCAGAATCGGGAGACCCAGTACTTC | CASSVGASGGQNRETQYF
- | TRBJ2-6 | TRBV9 | once | TGTGCCAGCAGCGTATTCTTGGGAGTAGGCGCCAACGTCCTGACTTTC | CASSVFLGVGANVLTF
TRBD2 | TRBJ2-1 | TRBV11-2 | once | TGTGCCAGCAGACTCGGGACTAGCGAAAACAATGAGCAGTTCTTC | CASRLGTSENNEQFF
TRBD1 | TRBJ2-2 | TRBV2 | few | TGTGCCAGCAGTGGTAGGGGGCGGGCCGGGGAGCTGTTTTTT | CASSGRGRAGELFF
- | TRBJ1-4 | TRBV3-1/TRBV3-2 | few | TGTGCCAGCAGTCCGATAAGGGGAACTAATGAAAAACTGTTTTTT | CASSPIRGTNEKLFF
- | TRBJ1-4 | TRBV5-1 | - | TGCGCCAGCAGCTCCATTACAGGGACAAGTGGTGAAAAACTGTTTTTT | CASSSITGTSGEKLFF
TRBD1 | TRBJ1-4 | TRBV9 | - | TGTGCCAGCAGCCCACGACAGGGAGACGGTGAAAAACTGTTTTTT | CASSPRQGDGEKLFF
TRBD1 | TRBJ1-2 | TRBV5-6 | - | TGTGCCAGCAGCGTCCGGACAGGGGGCTCCTATGGCTACACCTTC | CASSVRTGGSYGYTF
- | TRBJ1-4 | TRBV28 | - | TGTGCCAGCAGCTACACAGGGAGAGGGGCGGCTAATGAAAAACTGTTTTTT | CASSYTGRGAANEKLFF
- | TRBJ1-1 | TRBV6-5 | once | TGTGCCAGCAGTTTTCCGGGACGTGCGGGGGAAACTGAAGCTTTCTTT | CASSFPGRAGETEAFF
- | TRBJ1-1 | TRBV7-8 | few | TGTGCCAGCAGCTCCCGAGGGATTGGGACTGAAGCTTTCTTT | CASSSRGIGTEAFF
- | TRBJ2-3 | TRBV5-1 | - | TGCGCCAGCAGCGCCGGGACTCCATGGGGCACAGATACGCAGTATTTT | CASSAGTPWGTDTQYF
TRBD2 | TRBJ2-7 | TRBV27 | once | TGTGCCAGCAGTATAGCGGGCTTGTCCTACGAGCAGTACTTC | CASSIAGLSYEQYF
TRBD2 | TRBJ2-3 | TRBV5-1 | - | TGCGCCAGCAGCTTTGGCGGGGGGGAAACAGATACGCAGTATTTT | CASSFGGGETDTQYF
TRBD1 | TRBJ1-5 | TRBV11-2 | - | TGTGCCAGCAGCGCCTCCGGGACAGGGGGCGCGAGGCCCCAGCATTTT | CASSASGTGGARPQHF
TRBD2 | TRBJ2-3 | TRBV2 | - | TGTGCCAGCAGAGAGATAGCGGGAGGGCCCACAGATACGCAGTATTTT | CASREIAGGPTDTQYF
TRBD1 | TRBJ1-5 | TRBV29-1 | - | TGCAGCGTTGTAGAGACAGGGGGCTTTGGAAGCAATCAGCCCCAGCATTTT | CSVVETGGFGSNQPQHF
- | TRBJ2-6 | TRBV27 | - | TGTGCCAGCAGTTTATCGGTCCGGGAAGCTGGGGCCAACGTCCTGACTTTC | CASSLSVREAGANVLTF
- | TRBJ2-7 | TRBV9 | once | TGTGCCAGCAGCACGGCAGGCTACGAGCAGTACTTC | CASSTAGYEQYF